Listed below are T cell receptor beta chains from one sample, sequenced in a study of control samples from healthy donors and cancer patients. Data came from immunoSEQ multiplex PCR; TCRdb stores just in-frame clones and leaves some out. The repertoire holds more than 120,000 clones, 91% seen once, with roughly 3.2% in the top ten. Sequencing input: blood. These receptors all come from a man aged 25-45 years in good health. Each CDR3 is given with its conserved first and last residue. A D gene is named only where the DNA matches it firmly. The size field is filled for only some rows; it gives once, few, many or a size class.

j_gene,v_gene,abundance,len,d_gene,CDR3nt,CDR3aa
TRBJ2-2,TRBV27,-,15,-,TGTGCCAGCAGTTTATCCCGCCTATTTACCGGGGAGCTGTTTTTT,CASSLSRLFTGELFF
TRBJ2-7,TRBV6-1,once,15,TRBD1,TGTGCCAGCAGTGATTCGACAGGGGAGTGGTACGAGCAGTACTTC,CASSDSTGEWYEQYF
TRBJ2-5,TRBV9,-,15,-,TGTGCCAGCAGCGTAGCAGGGGCGAGGATGGAGACCCAGTACTTC,CASSVAGARMETQYF
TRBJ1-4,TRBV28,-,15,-,TGTGCCAGCAGTTTAAGTGGCGGAGACAATGAAAAACTGTTTTTT,CASSLSGGDNEKLFF
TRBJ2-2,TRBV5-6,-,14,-,TGTGCCAGCAGCTTAGGACGAGGCACCGGGGAGCTGTTTTTT,CASSLGRGTGELFF
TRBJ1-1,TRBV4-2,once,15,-,TGTGCCAGCAGCCCCCGGGGGGCCACGAACACTGAAGCTTTCTTT,CASSPRGATNTEAFF
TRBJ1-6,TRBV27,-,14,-,TGTGCCAGCAGCCTAAACAGGTGGGGGACACCCCTCCACTTT,CASSLNRWGTPLHF
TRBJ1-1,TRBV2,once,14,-,TGTGCCAGCAGTAATTGGGGGCTTGGCACTGAAGCTTTCTTT,CASSNWGLGTEAFF
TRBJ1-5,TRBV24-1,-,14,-,TGTGCCACCAGTGATTCAGGGGCCTATCAGCCCCAGCATTTT,CATSDSGAYQPQHF
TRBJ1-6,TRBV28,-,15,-,TGTGCCAGCAGTTTTCGGGTGTCCTATAATTCACCCCTCCACTTT,CASSFRVSYNSPLHF
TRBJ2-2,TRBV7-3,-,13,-,TGTGCCAGCAGCTTAGTCGACACCGGGGAGCTGTTTTTT,CASSLVDTGELFF
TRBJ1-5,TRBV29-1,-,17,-,TGCAGCGTTAGCAATCCCGGAGGGACGGGGGACAATCAGCCCCAGCATTTT,CSVSNPGGTGDNQPQHF
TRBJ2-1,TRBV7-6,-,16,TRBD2,TGTGCCAGCAGCTTAGGATCGGCGGGGGGGATGGATGAGCAGTTCTTC,CASSLGSAGGMDEQFF
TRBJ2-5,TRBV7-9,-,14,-,TGTGCCAGCAGCTCCGGGACCCCAGGGGAGACCCAGTACTTC,CASSSGTPGETQYF
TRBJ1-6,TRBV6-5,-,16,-,TGTGCCAGCAGTTACGACGGCCACTCCTATAATTCACCCCTCCACTTT,CASSYDGHSYNSPLHF
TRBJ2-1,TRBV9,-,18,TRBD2,TGTGCCAGCAGCTATCCTAGCGGGGGGGCTTCTTCCTACAATGAGCAGTTCTTC,CASSYPSGGASSYNEQFF
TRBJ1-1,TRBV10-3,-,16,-,TGTGCCATCAGTGACGCTCTGGGACTGTTTAACACTGAAGCTTTCTTT,CAISDALGLFNTEAFF
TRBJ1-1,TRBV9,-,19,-,TGTGCCAGCAGCGCCAAAAATCCTCAAATAACTTTCATGAACACTGAAGCTTTCTTT,CASSAKNPQITFMNTEAFF
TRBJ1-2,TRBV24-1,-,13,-,TGTGCCACCAGTGATTTGTTGGGTAATGGCTACACCTTC,CATSDLLGNGYTF
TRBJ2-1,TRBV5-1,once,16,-,TGCGCCAGCAGCTTGGCTAGCATGGGACAAATCAATGAGCAGTTCTTC,CASSLASMGQINEQFF
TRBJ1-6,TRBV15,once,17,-,TGTGCCACCAGCAGAGATCCAGCGGGCCAGGCAGGAAGAGCCCTCCACTTT,CATSRDPAGQAGRALHF
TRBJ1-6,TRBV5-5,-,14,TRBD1,TGTGCCAGCAGCCCGCGAAGGGGGCTTTCACCCCTCCACTTT,CASSPRRGLSPLHF
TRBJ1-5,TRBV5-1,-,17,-,TGCGCCAGCAGCTTGGGGTCTGGCGGCAATAGCAATCAGCCCCAGCATTTT,CASSLGSGGNSNQPQHF
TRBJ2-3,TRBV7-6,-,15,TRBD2,TGTGCCAGCAGTTCTACTAGCGGGGGGGCAGATACGCAGTATTTT,CASSSTSGGADTQYF
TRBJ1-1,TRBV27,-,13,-,TGTGCCAGCAGTTTACGGGTTTTGACTGAAGCTTTCTTT,CASSLRVLTEAFF
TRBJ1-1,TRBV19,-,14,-,TGTGCCAGTAGTATTGGACACATGAACACTGAAGCTTTCTTT,CASSIGHMNTEAFF
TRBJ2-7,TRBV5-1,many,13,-,TGCGCCAGCAGCTTGACCATACTTGGCGAGCAGTACTTC,CASSLTILGEQYF
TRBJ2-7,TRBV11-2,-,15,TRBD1,TGTGCCAGCAGCTTAGCTGACAGGGCATCCTACGAGCAGTACTTC,CASSLADRASYEQYF
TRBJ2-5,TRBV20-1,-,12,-,TGCAGTGCTAGTGGGGTGATTGAGACCCAGTACTTC,CSASGVIETQYF
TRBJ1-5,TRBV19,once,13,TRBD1,TGTGCCAGTTCCGGGACAGGGGATCAGCCCCAGCATTTT,CASSGTGDQPQHF
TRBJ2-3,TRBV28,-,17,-,TGTGCCAGCACCGCCCCCCGAGGGCCGACAGAGGCAGATACGCAGTATTTT,CASTAPRGPTEADTQYF
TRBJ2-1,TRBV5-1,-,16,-,TGCGCCAGCAGCACGGGACTGCTTAGCTCCTACAATGAGCAGTTCTTC,CASSTGLLSSYNEQFF
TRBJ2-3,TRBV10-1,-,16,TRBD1,TGCGCCAGCAGTGAGTTCCAGGGGGCTGGGACAGATACGCAGTATTTT,CASSEFQGAGTDTQYF
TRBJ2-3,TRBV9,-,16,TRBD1,TGTGCCAGCAGCGTAGCGGGGACAGGGAGTCCAGATACGCAGTATTTT,CASSVAGTGSPDTQYF
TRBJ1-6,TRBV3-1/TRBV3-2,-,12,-,TGTGCCAGCAGCCTCAAAACTTCACCCCTCCACTTT,CASSLKTSPLHF
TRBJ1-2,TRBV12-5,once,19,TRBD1,TGTGCTAGTGGTTTGTACGGGACTACAGGGGGTAATCGGGTCTATGGCTACACCTTC,CASGLYGTTGGNRVYGYTF
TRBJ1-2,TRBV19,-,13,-,TGTGCCAGTAGTATCCGCACAAGGGATGGCTACACCTTC,CASSIRTRDGYTF
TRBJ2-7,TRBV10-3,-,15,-,TGTGCCACTACCGCCGTGGCAGGACGCGACTACGAGCAGTACTTC,CATTAVAGRDYEQYF
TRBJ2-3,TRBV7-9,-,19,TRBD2,TGTGCCAGCAGCTGGGGACTAGCGGGGGGATCGTCGCGCACCGATACGCAGTATTTT,CASSWGLAGGSSRTDTQYF